This is a list of T cell receptor beta chains from one sample in a study of T cells after yellow fever vaccination. TCRdb used MiXCR to reprocess the 5' RACE reads, holding one entry per CDR3 protein. The table includes some 220,000 distinct CDR3 sequences, under 3.5% detected once. The input for sequencing was CD4+ T cells sorted from PBMCs, taken 10 days after the yellow fever booster vaccination. Receptors were obtained from a man between 18 and 29 years old who received the YFV17D yellow fever vaccine. Each CDR3 is given with its conserved first and last residue. D genes are given only for firm matches. Only part of the rows carry a size: once, few, many, or a class if the clone is expanded.

size: few
V: TRBV7-2
D: TRBD1
J: TRBJ2-2
DNA: TGTGCCAGCAGCTTCTCATCCTTTCAGGGACAGGGTATCGGGGAGCTGTTTTTT
CDR3: CASSFSSFQGQGIGELFF

size: many
V: TRBV7-9
D: .
J: TRBJ2-5
DNA: TGTGCCAGCAGTTCGGATGCAAGGGACCAGTACTTC
CDR3: CASSSDARDQYF

size: many
V: TRBV5-4
D: .
J: TRBJ2-1
DNA: TGTGCCAGCAGCTTGGTTGGTGGGGGTTACAATGAGCAGTTCTTC
CDR3: CASSLVGGGYNEQFF

size: many
V: TRBV6-1
D: TRBD1
J: TRBJ1-6
DNA: TGTGCCAGCAGAAGACAGGGGGCTAATAATTCACCCCTCCACTTT
CDR3: CASRRQGANNSPLHF

size: .
V: TRBV20-1
D: .
J: TRBJ2-1
DNA: TGCAGTGCACCTGGGGCTGGGGTTCCGCAGTTCTTC
CDR3: CSAPGAGVPQFF

size: many
V: TRBV5-6
D: TRBD1
J: TRBJ1-1
DNA: TGTGCCAGCAGCTTGGTGGACAGGGAGACTGAAGCTTTCTTT
CDR3: CASSLVDRETEAFF

size: few
V: TRBV20-1
D: TRBD2
J: TRBJ2-3
DNA: TGCAGTGCAAGATCAGGGACTAGCGGGGGCGCTTCGCAGTATTTT
CDR3: CSARSGTSGGASQYF

size: .
V: TRBV19
D: TRBD2
J: TRBJ2-7
DNA: TGTGCCAGTAGTCCGAGCGGGGGCTTTGCCTACGAGCAGTACTTC
CDR3: CASSPSGGFAYEQYF

size: .
V: TRBV4-3
D: .
J: TRBJ1-1
DNA: TGCGCCAGCAGCCAAGAAGAGGCTGTGAGGGGAGGGCCCGCCAAAGCTTTCTTT
CDR3: CASSQEEAVRGGPAKAFF

size: many
V: TRBV28
D: .
J: TRBJ2-3
DNA: TGTGCCAGCATTTCATCCGGGAGAGATACGCAGTATTTT
CDR3: CASISSGRDTQYF

size: many
V: TRBV7-3
D: .
J: TRBJ2-5
DNA: TGTGCCAGCAGCGCAGCGGCCCTCGGAGAGACCCAGTACTTC
CDR3: CASSAAALGETQYF

size: few
V: TRBV4-3
D: TRBD1
J: TRBJ1-4
DNA: TGCGCCAGCAGCCAAGCCTCCGATGACAGGGGCTTTAATGAAAAACTGTTTTTT
CDR3: CASSQASDDRGFNEKLFF

size: many
V: TRBV28
D: .
J: TRBJ1-2
DNA: TGTGCCAGCAGTTCTCCCAGGACTTCAGTTAACTATGGCTACACCTTC
CDR3: CASSSPRTSVNYGYTF

size: .
V: TRBV6-5
D: .
J: TRBJ1-2
DNA: TGTGCCAGCCGCTCTGGTCCGGGGCAGGGAGGTGGCTACACCTTC
CDR3: CASRSGPGQGGGYTF

size: many
V: TRBV25-1
D: .
J: TRBJ1-6
DNA: TGTGCCAGCAGTGAATTCGGGGGGATGGCCCTCCACTTT
CDR3: CASSEFGGMALHF

size: many
V: TRBV12-3/TRBV12-4
D: .
J: TRBJ2-3
DNA: TGTGCCAGCAGTTCCAGGAACCCCCGCACAGATACGCAGTATTTT
CDR3: CASSSRNPRTDTQYF

size: many
V: TRBV4-2
D: .
J: TRBJ1-1
DNA: TGTGCCAGCAGCCAAGCGCTAGATGAAGCTTTCTTT
CDR3: CASSQALDEAFF

size: many
V: TRBV24-1
D: TRBD2
J: TRBJ2-3
DNA: TGTGCCACCAGTGGCAGCCTTAGCGGGGGGATCACAGATACGCAGTATTTT
CDR3: CATSGSLSGGITDTQYF

size: few
V: TRBV14
D: TRBD2
J: TRBJ2-3
DNA: TGTGCCAGCAGCCAAGATGTCACCGGACTAGCGCGCACAGATACGCAGTATTTT
CDR3: CASSQDVTGLARTDTQYF

size: few
V: TRBV9
D: TRBD1
J: TRBJ1-3
DNA: TGTGCCAGCAGCGGAACCTCGACAGGGGCTGGAAACACCATATATTTT
CDR3: CASSGTSTGAGNTIYF

size: .
V: TRBV20-1
D: TRBD1
J: TRBJ2-5
DNA: TGCAGTGCAGGACAGGGCGCGGGATCCCAAGAGACCCAGTACTTC
CDR3: CSAGQGAGSQETQYF

size: few
V: TRBV6-4
D: .
J: TRBJ2-5
DNA: TGTGCCAGCAGTGGACGGATCGGTGGGACCCAGTACTTC
CDR3: CASSGRIGGTQYF

size: few
V: TRBV4-3
D: .
J: TRBJ1-6
DNA: TGCGCCAGCAGGACAGCTTCTAGCTCCTATAATTCACCCCTCCACTTT
CDR3: CASRTASSSYNSPLHF

size: .
V: TRBV4-2
D: .
J: TRBJ1-4
DNA: TGTGCCAGCAGCCAAGGATTCGGGACTGAAAAACTGTTTTTT
CDR3: CASSQGFGTEKLFF

size: many
V: TRBV7-8
D: TRBD2
J: TRBJ2-1
DNA: TGTGCCAGCAGCTTACCCCGGGGGGGCCCCTACAATGAGCAGTTCTTC
CDR3: CASSLPRGGPYNEQFF

size: many
V: TRBV5-1
D: .
J: TRBJ2-3
DNA: TGCGCCAGCAGCTTGAACGCTCCAGATACGCAGTATTTT
CDR3: CASSLNAPDTQYF

size: .
V: TRBV7-9
D: TRBD1
J: TRBJ1-4
DNA: TGTGCCAGCAGCTTAGGACAGGGGATTGGTAATGAAAAACTGTTTTTT
CDR3: CASSLGQGIGNEKLFF

size: many
V: TRBV19
D: .
J: TRBJ2-7
DNA: TGTGCCAGTAGTCCAGAAGGGAGGAAATTCGGCGAGCAGTACTTC
CDR3: CASSPEGRKFGEQYF

size: many
V: TRBV5-1
D: .
J: TRBJ1-6
DNA: TGCGCCAGCAGCCAGACAGTGACTGGGGATTCACCCCTCCACTTT
CDR3: CASSQTVTGDSPLHF

size: .
V: TRBV6-1
D: .
J: TRBJ1-1
DNA: TGTGCCAGCAGGGAAGGGAACACTGAAGCTTTCTTT
CDR3: CASREGNTEAFF

size: .
V: TRBV12-3/TRBV12-4
D: .
J: TRBJ2-5
DNA: TGTGCCAGCAGTTTGTTGCTAGGGGACCAAGAGACCCAGTACTTC
CDR3: CASSLLLGDQETQYF

size: many
V: TRBV3-1
D: TRBD2
J: TRBJ2-1
DNA: TGTGCCAGCAGTATTGCGGGACTAGCGAATGAGCAGTTCTTC
CDR3: CASSIAGLANEQFF

size: many
V: TRBV7-9
D: .
J: TRBJ2-4
DNA: TGTGCCAGCAGCCTACCGACCGAAGCCAAAAACATTCAGTACTTC
CDR3: CASSLPTEAKNIQYF

size: many
V: TRBV10-1
D: .
J: TRBJ1-1
DNA: TGCGCCAGCAAGGACAGATCGAACACTGAAGCTTTCTTT
CDR3: CASKDRSNTEAFF

size: .
V: TRBV10-3
D: .
J: TRBJ1-2
DNA: TGTGCCATCAGTGGTACGCAGGGGAACTATGGCTACACCTTC
CDR3: CAISGTQGNYGYTF

size: .
V: TRBV4-1
D: TRBD1
J: TRBJ1-3
DNA: TGCGCCAGCAGCCAAATTGGACAGGAGAGCACCATATATTTT
CDR3: CASSQIGQESTIYF

size: few
V: TRBV28
D: .
J: TRBJ2-3
DNA: TGTGCCAGCACGTCCACATCCGGGACCTTTACGCAGTATTTT
CDR3: CASTSTSGTFTQYF

size: few
V: TRBV5-4
D: .
J: TRBJ1-1
DNA: TGTGCCAGCAGCTTGGGGCCTCCCTCTCGTGAAGCTTTCTTT
CDR3: CASSLGPPSREAFF

size: many
V: TRBV15
D: .
J: TRBJ1-5
DNA: TGTGCCACCAGCAGAGATCAGGTCCCTCAGCCCCAGCATTTT
CDR3: CATSRDQVPQPQHF

size: .
V: TRBV27
D: TRBD1
J: TRBJ2-3
DNA: TGTGCCAGCAGTAGGGACAGGGGTCGTGGAGATACGCAGTATTTT
CDR3: CASSRDRGRGDTQYF

size: few
V: TRBV12-3/TRBV12-4
D: TRBD2
J: TRBJ2-1
DNA: TGTGCCAGCAGAGCTCGGGGGGGGGTTTTCAATGAGCAGTTCTTC
CDR3: CASRARGGVFNEQFF

size: few
V: TRBV11-2
D: .
J: TRBJ1-1
DNA: TGTGCCAGCAGCTTTCACGGGGGCACTGAAGCTTTCTTT
CDR3: CASSFHGGTEAFF

size: .
V: TRBV5-6
D: .
J: TRBJ1-1
DNA: TGTGCCAGCAGCCGCTGGGGGACGGCGACTTTCTTT
CDR3: CASSRWGTATFF

size: many
V: TRBV7-8
D: TRBD2
J: TRBJ2-1
DNA: TGTGCCAGCAGCTTAGTGGGGGGGAACTTCTACAATGAGCAGTTCTTC
CDR3: CASSLVGGNFYNEQFF

size: .
V: TRBV13
D: TRBD2
J: TRBJ2-5
DNA: TGTGCCAGCAGCCTCAAGCGGGGGGGTACGCTGGAGACCCAGTACTTC
CDR3: CASSLKRGGTLETQYF

size: many
V: TRBV21-1
D: .
J: TRBJ2-7
DNA: TGTGCCAGCAGCAAATTCAGGGGAGCGGGTTTCTACGAGCAGTACTTC
CDR3: CASSKFRGAGFYEQYF

size: .
V: TRBV12-3/TRBV12-4
D: TRBD2
J: TRBJ2-1
DNA: TGTGCCAGCAGTTTAGGGAACGTAGCGGGAGAGCAGTTCTTC
CDR3: CASSLGNVAGEQFF

size: many
V: TRBV5-6
D: .
J: TRBJ1-1
DNA: TGTGCCAGCAGCTTGAGTCAGAACACTGAAGCTTTCTTT
CDR3: CASSLSQNTEAFF

size: many
V: TRBV7-2
D: .
J: TRBJ2-5
DNA: TGTGCCAGCAGCGCCAGGCCTCAAGAGACCCAGTACTTC
CDR3: CASSARPQETQYF

size: many
V: TRBV6-5
D: TRBD1
J: TRBJ1-1
DNA: TGTGCCAGCAGTTTAGGAGGGGACAGCTTACAAGCTTTCTTT
CDR3: CASSLGGDSLQAFF

size: .
V: TRBV27
D: .
J: TRBJ1-1
DNA: TGTGCCAGCAGTACCGGGAAGAACACTGAAGCTTTCTTT
CDR3: CASSTGKNTEAFF

size: few
V: TRBV20-1
D: .
J: TRBJ1-1
DNA: TGCAGTGCCCCGGGCCAAGGGGGGAACACTGAAGCTTTCTTT
CDR3: CSAPGQGGNTEAFF